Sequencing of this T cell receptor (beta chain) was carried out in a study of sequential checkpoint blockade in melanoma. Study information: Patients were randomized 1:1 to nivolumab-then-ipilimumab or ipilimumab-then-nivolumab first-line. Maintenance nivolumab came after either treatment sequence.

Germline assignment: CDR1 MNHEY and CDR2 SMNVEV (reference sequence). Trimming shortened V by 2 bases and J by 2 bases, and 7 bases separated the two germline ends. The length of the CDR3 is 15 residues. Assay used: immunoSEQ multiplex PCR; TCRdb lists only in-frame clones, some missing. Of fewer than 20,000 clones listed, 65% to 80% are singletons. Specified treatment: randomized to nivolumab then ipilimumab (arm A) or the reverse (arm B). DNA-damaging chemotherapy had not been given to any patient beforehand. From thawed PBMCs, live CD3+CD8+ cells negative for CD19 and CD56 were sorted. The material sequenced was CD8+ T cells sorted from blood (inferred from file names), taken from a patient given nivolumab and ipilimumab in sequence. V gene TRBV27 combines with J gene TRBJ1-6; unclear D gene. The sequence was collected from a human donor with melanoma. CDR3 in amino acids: CASSLAAAYNSPLHF. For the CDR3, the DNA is TGTGCCAGCAGTTTAGCGGCAGCCTATAATTCACCCCTCCACTTT.